A single sample gave rise to the 32 T cell receptor beta chains below, sequenced in a study of vaccination effects on CD4 cells after COVID-19 (dated by TCRdb to between 2021 and 2023). To identify antigen-specific CD4+ T cell clonotypes by their expansion, the ViraFEST assay first stimulated PBMC with viral peptide pools and then applied TCR sequencing. After more than nine days of culture, CD4+ T cells were isolated with the EasySep CD4+ T cell isolation kit. These receptors have no known antigen. The protocol used for the library was the immunoSEQ multiplex PCR assay. What TCRdb holds here is the immuneACCESS table cut down to in-frame rearrangements. Part of the clones is not present; checked against another copy, under half of the missing clones reflect an unresolved V gene, and the others are unexplained. This sample comprises approximately 15,000 clones, 76% of them detected only once. Jointly, the top ten make up under 30% of the sample.

Sequencing used CD4+ T cells from PBMCs cultured with HCoV-229E spike peptides, obtained before COVID-19 vaccination. What the cell subset or site label conveys for this sample: HCoV-229E spike overlapping peptide pool stimulation. These receptors came from a human donor who received a COVID-19 vaccine.

This clone appeared a few times. The chain joins TRBV19 to TRBJ1-5; D possibly corresponds to TRBD1 (5 bases). CDR1 and CDR2 (germline): LNHDA, SQIVND (reference sequence). The CDR3 totals 17 residues. Trimming cost V 3 bases and J 2 bases, with 17 bases left between them. CDR3: CASSIEGRAWGNQPQHF. Written as DNA, the CDR3 is TGTGCCAGTAGTATCGAAGGCAGGGCATGGGGCAATCAGCCCCAGCATTTT. Full variable domain (missing parts from reference TRBV19 and TRBJ1-5): DGGITQSPKYLFRKEGQNVTLSCEQNLNHDAMYWYRQDPGQGLRLIYYSQIVNDFQKGDIAEGYSVSREKKESFPLTVTSAQKNPTAFYLCASSIEGRAWGNQPQHFGDGTRLSIL.

The DNA of the CDR3 is TGTGCCAGCAGTGGTACGGGATCCACTGAAGCTTTCTTT. Its protein is CASSGTGSTEAFF. The V call is TRBV6-4, the J call TRBJ1-1; no firm D call. The CDR3 totals 13 residues. Germline V gives CDR1 MRHNA, CDR2 SNTAGT. Trimming removed 4 bases at V and 4 bases at J, with 10 bases between.

For the CDR3, the DNA is TGTGCCTGGAGTCGGGACCGTATAGTTGCTTTCTTT. Translation gives CAWSRDRIVAFF. This chain links TRBV30 with TRBJ1-1, with D maybe TRBD1 (5 bases). The CDR3 length is 12 residues. Germline V gene lookup returns CDR1 GTSNPN and CDR2 SVGIG (reference sequence). Trimming shortened V by 2 bases and J by 11 bases, and 15 bases separated the two germline ends.

The CDR3 DNA follows: TGTGCCAGTGGACAGGGCGTAAACTATGGCTACACCTTC. The encoded protein is CASGQGVNYGYTF. The gene calls are TRBV18 and TRBJ1-2; TRBD1 aligns across 8 bases. CDR3 size: 13 residues. The germline CDR1 and CDR2 sequences are KGHSH and LQKENI. V gave up 9 bases and J gave up 2 bases; unmatched junction bases: 5.

V is TRBV29-1 and J is TRBJ1-1; D is ambiguous. Trimming shortened V by 2 bases and J by 3 bases, and 10 bases separated the two germline ends. Germline V lookup: CDR1 SQVTM, CDR2 ANQGSEA. The CDR3 totals 13 residues. CDR3 sequence reads: CSVERSRDTEAFF. Written as DNA, the CDR3 is TGCAGCGTTGAAAGGTCCCGCGACACTGAAGCTTTCTTT.

This clone was observed a handful of times. This chain uses TRBV6-2 or TRBV6-3 with TRBJ1-4; D is ambiguous. Germline assignment: CDR1 MNHEY and CDR2 SVGEGT. V shed 2 bases and J shed 0 bases, with 10 bases lying between them. This CDR3 has 16 amino acids. For the CDR3, the DNA is TGTGCCAGCAGTTACGTGTCGGGAGCAACTAATGAAAAACTGTTTTTT. As protein: CASSYVSGATNEKLFF.

This clone appeared a few times. CDR3 coding DNA: TGTGCCAGTAGTGTAACCGGGACAGCCATCAACGGCTACACCTTC. Translation gives CASSVTGTAINGYTF. This sequence joins TRBV19 and TRBJ1-2; 7 positions agree with TRBD1. The V gene's germline CDR1 is LNHDA and CDR2 SQIVND (reference sequence). The CDR3 loop spans 15 amino acids. The V and J ends lost 5 bases and 8 bases, in that order; junction bases with no gene match: 14.

The J gene is TRBJ1-1, the V gene TRBV4-2; 7 nucleotides align to TRBD1. Germline CDR1 and CDR2: LGHNA and YNFKEQ. V was pared by 4 bases and J by 0 bases, with 8 bases of the junction left unmatched. This CDR3 region has 16 residues. The CDR3 DNA reads as TGTGCCAGCAGCCCCCAGGGGGGGGTCCTGAACACTGAAGCTTTCTTT. Its protein is CASSPQGGVLNTEAFF.

The genes are TRBV27 and TRBJ1-3, with 7 bases matching TRBD1. J gave up 2 bases and V 3 bases, and 4 bases lay outside the gene matches. This CDR3 has 15 amino acids. CDR1 and CDR2 (germline): MNHEY, SMNVEV (reference sequence). The CDR3 DNA reads TGTGCCAGCAGTTTCGCAGGGGGTCCTGGAAACACCATATATTTT. Its protein is CASSFAGGPGNTIYF.

This clone appeared a few times. CDR3 sequence: CASSLMGASDTQYF. The CDR3 region has the DNA TGTGCCAGCAGCTTAATGGGGGCTTCAGATACGCAGTATTTT. V gene TRBV7-3 combines with J gene TRBJ2-3, with D possibly matching TRBD1 (6 bases). The CDR3 runs 14 residues. V was cut by 1 base and J by 4 bases, with 9 bases left in between. Germline CDR1 and CDR2: SGHTA and FQGTGA.

The chain is built from TRBV29-1 and TRBJ2-6; 15 bases are a match to TRBD2. This CDR3 has 17 residues. Germline-derived CDR1 and CDR2 are SQVTM and ANQGSEA. The J segment lost 2 bases and the V segment lost 7 bases, leaving 6 bases of the junction unmatched. In nucleotides, the CDR3 is TGCAGCGCTCTCGGGACTAGCGGGAGGACTGGGGCCAACGTCCTGACTTTC. It codes for CSALGTSGRTGANVLTF.

The V gene is TRBV10-3, the J gene TRBJ1-6; D call uncertain. Trimming shortened V by 3 bases and J by 6 bases, and 9 bases separated the two germline ends. CDR1 and CDR2 (germline): ENHRY, SYGVKD. This CDR3 contains 14 residues. Here the CDR3 reads CAISDTGGNSPLHF. For the CDR3, the DNA is TGTGCCATCAGTGACACGGGCGGTAATTCACCCCTCCACTTT.

The chain joins TRBV7-2 to TRBJ2-6; D gene unclear. Between the trimmed V and J ends, which lost 5 bases and 1 base, there was a span of 9 bases. Germline values: CDR1 SGHTA, CDR2 FQGNSA. CDR3 length equals 15 residues. The CDR3 region is CASSPRSSGANVLTF. CDR3 in DNA: TGTGCCAGCAGCCCGAGATCGTCTGGGGCCAACGTCCTGACTTTC.

This clone has just a few counts. The CDR3 region has the DNA TGCAGTGCTAGCCAGGGGAGGGAAGCTTTCTTT. Translating gives CSASQGREAFF. The chain links TRBV20-1 to TRBJ1-1, with D possibly TRBD1 on 6 matching bases. Germline lookup yields CDR1 DFQATT and CDR2 SNEGSKA (reference sequence). Trimming shortened V by 3 bases and J by 8 bases, and 10 bases separated the two germline ends. There are 11 residues in the CDR3.

CDR3 sequence reads: CASSVGRGTGEQYF. CDR3 nucleotide sequence: TGCGCCAGCAGCGTTGGACGGGGAACCGGCGAGCAGTACTTC. The chain is built from TRBV5-1 and TRBJ2-7; D possibly corresponds to TRBD2 (5 bases). The CDR3 is 14 residues long. Trimming cost V 4 bases and J 6 bases, with 17 bases left between them. The germline V gene encodes CDR1 SGHRS and CDR2 YFSETQ.

The V gene is TRBV28, the J gene TRBJ1-4, with 7 bases that match TRBD1. Germline values: CDR1 MDHEN, CDR2 SYDVKM. The V segment lost 4 bases and the J segment 9 bases; nucleotides outside the gene matches: 11. The CDR3 runs to 15 residues. CDR3 sequence: CASSSRQGTIQKLFF. CDR3 nucleotides: TGTGCCAGCAGTTCCCGACAGGGTACAATTCAAAAACTGTTTTTT.

The chain combines TRBV19 with TRBJ1-4, with unresolved D. Germline V gene data show CDR1 as LNHDA and CDR2 as SQIVND (reference sequence). CDR3 length equals 17 residues. The V and J ends lost 3 bases and 0 bases respectively, with 14 bases between them. The CDR3, as DNA: TGTGCCAGTAGTATTAACCGGAACCACGCAACTAATGAAAAACTGTTTTTT. It encodes CASSINRNHATNEKLFF.

The V gene is TRBV28, the J gene TRBJ1-2, with D possibly being TRBD1 (5 bases). V was pared by 6 bases and J by 3 bases, with 8 bases between. Germline-derived CDR1 and CDR2 are MDHEN and SYDVKM. This CDR3 is 12 amino acids long. The CDR3 sequence: CASRRGDYGYTF. The CDR3 DNA is TGTGCCAGCAGGCGGGGCGACTATGGCTACACCTTC.

This clone appeared a few times. The chain links TRBV19 to TRBJ1-5, with D perhaps matching TRBD1 (6 bases). This CDR3 spans 16 amino acids. Per the germline V gene, CDR1 is LNHDA and CDR2 is SQIVND (reference sequence). V was clipped by 4 bases and J by 4 bases, with 17 bases between them. As DNA, the CDR3 is TGTGCCAGTAGTACGACCTGGGGGCCCGGAAATCAGCCCCAGCATTTT. Protein: CASSTTWGPGNQPQHF.

The chain carries TRBV11-2 and TRBJ1-1, with 7 nucleotides matching TRBD1. Germline trimming cut 5 bases from V and 5 bases from J; bases unmatched to any gene: 5. CDR3 length: 13 residues. From germline, CDR1 is SGHAT and CDR2 FQNNGV. CDR3 amino acids: CASSPGTVTEAFF. The CDR3 DNA sequence: TGTGCCAGCAGCCCCGGGACAGTTACTGAAGCTTTCTTT.

This clone appeared a few times. The chain recombines TRBV24-1 with TRBJ2-5; D might be TRBD1 (5 bases). This CDR3 contains 13 residues. CDR1 and CDR2 from the germline V gene are KGHDR and SFDVKD. Between the trimmed V and J ends, which lost 10 bases and 5 bases, there was a span of 16 bases. CDR3 sequence (DNA): TGTGCCACTTCGAAAACAGGTGTGGAGACCCAGTACTTC. Its translation is CATSKTGVETQYF.

CDR3 nucleotides: TGTGCCAGCAGCCAAGATAGATTACTAGGCAGGGTACGTTCGGATATGAATGGCTACACCTTC. Protein sequence: CASSQDRLLGRVRSDMNGYTF. The chain joins TRBV3-1 (or the pseudogene TRBV3-2) to TRBJ1-2; weak D call: TRBD1 (5 bases). Germline CDR1 is LGHDT and CDR2 is YNNKEL (reference sequence). Trimming stripped 0 bases from V and 6 bases from J, with 32 bases between. CDR3 length: 21 residues.

This clone appeared a few times. This sequence joins TRBV5-1 and TRBJ2-2, with TRBD1 identical over 9 bases. Germline CDR1 SGHRS, CDR2 YFSETQ. The CDR3 contains 16 residues. J was trimmed by 0 bases and V by 4 bases; bases with no gene match: 4. The DNA for the CDR3 is TGCGCCAGCAGCAACGGACAGGGGTCGAACACCGGGGAGCTGTTTTTT. This encodes CASSNGQGSNTGELFF.

The chain is built from TRBV5-5 and TRBJ2-5, with D maybe TRBD2 (6 bases). V was trimmed by 4 bases and J by 2 bases, leaving 18 bases between them. Germline lookup yields CDR1 SGHKS and CDR2 YYEKEE (reference sequence). The CDR3 length is 16 residues. The CDR3 protein is CASSREIRALQETQYF. The CDR3 DNA reads TGTGCCAGCAGCCGGGAGATCCGGGCCCTTCAAGAGACCCAGTACTTC.

The chain carries TRBV6-5 and TRBJ1-6; D uncertain. Germline V lookup: CDR1 MNHEY, CDR2 SVGAGI. The V end was cut by 6 bases, the J end by 10 bases, with 7 bases between. The CDR3 length is 11 residues. This CDR3 reads CASRGGSPLHF. The CDR3 DNA reads as TGTGCCAGCAGGGGAGGATCACCCCTCCACTTT.

This clone was counted only a few times. The DNA for the CDR3 is TGCAGCGTTGTGGAGAGCAATCAGCCCCAGCATTTT. Protein product: CSVVESNQPQHF. The chain recombines TRBV29-1 with TRBJ1-5; no definite D call. Per the germline V gene, CDR1 is SQVTM and CDR2 is ANQGSEA. This CDR3 has 12 amino acids. V gave up 4 bases and J gave up 1 base, with 5 bases separating them.

The chain joins TRBV27 to TRBJ2-7; 8 positions match TRBD2. With 4 bases clipped from V and 3 bases from J, the junction kept 2 bases outside the gene matches. The CDR3 contains 13 residues. Looked up from germline, CDR1 is MNHEY and CDR2 is SMNVEV (reference sequence). CDR3 nucleotide sequence: TGTGCCAGCAGTTCGGGGACTAGCTACGAGCAGTACTTC. Translated, it gives CASSSGTSYEQYF.

The chain employs TRBV29-1 and TRBJ1-2, with no clear D. The CDR3 loop spans 12 amino acids. The germline V gene has CDR1 SQVTM and CDR2 ANQGSEA. V shed 1 base and J shed 7 bases, with 10 bases lying between them. CDR3 sequence: CSVEGEETGYTF. The CDR3 region has the DNA TGCAGCGTTGAAGGAGAGGAAACTGGCTACACCTTC. Complete variable domain (other parts from reference TRBV29-1 and TRBJ1-2): SAVISQKPSRDICQRGTSLTIQCQVDSQVTMMFWYRQQPGQSLTLIATANQGSEATYESGFVIDKFPISRPNLTFSTLTVSNMSPEDSSIYLCSVEGEETGYTFGSGTRLTVV.

The chain carries TRBV7-8 and TRBJ2-1; 11 nucleotides line up with TRBD2. Germline trimming cut 5 bases from V and 2 bases from J; bases unmatched to any gene: 2. The germline CDR1 and CDR2 sequences are SGHVS and FQNEAQ. This CDR3 comprises 15 residues. Here the CDR3 DNA reads TGTGCCAGCAGCGAACTAGCGGGGGCCTACAATGAGCAGTTCTTC. It yields the protein CASSELAGAYNEQFF.

V and J are TRBV5-1 and TRBJ2-7; 11 nucleotides align to TRBD2. Germline assignment: CDR1 SGHRS and CDR2 YFSETQ. The CDR3 has 17 residues. V shed 4 bases and J 5 bases; nucleotides not matched to a gene: 14. CDR3 nucleotides: TGCGCCAGCAGCGCAACGATAACTAGCGGGAGAGGCAACGAGCAGTACTTC. Its translation is CASSATITSGRGNEQYF.

The chain recombines TRBV4-1 with TRBJ2-2; D is unresolved. The V end lost 6 bases, the J end lost 1 base, and 9 bases lay between the germline ends. Germline V gene data show CDR1 as MGHRA and CDR2 as YSYEKL. This CDR3 contains 14 residues. CDR3 nucleotide sequence: TGCGCCAGCAGGTTTACGGAGAACACCGGGGAGCTGTTTTTT. As protein: CASRFTENTGELFF.

The V call is TRBV6-2 or TRBV6-3, the J call TRBJ1-5; D might be TRBD1 (5 bases). This CDR3 region has 15 residues. Germline-derived CDR1 and CDR2 are MNHEY and SVGEGT. Trimming cost V 4 bases and J 0 bases, with 10 bases left between them. CDR3 DNA: TGTGCCAGCAGTTTAGGACACAGTAGCAATCAGCCCCAGCATTTT. Translated, it gives CASSLGHSSNQPQHF.